This T cell receptor (beta chain) appears in the sequencing data of a study of cytomegalovirus exposure and HLA in healthy donors. Study-wide points: A later analysis linked a missense DCLRE1C variant to TCR beta V- and J-gene trimming.

As regards this clone: Its antigen is not identified.

Looked up from germline, CDR1 is SEHNR and CDR2 is FQNEAQ (reference sequence). Trimming cost V 1 base and J 0 bases, with 10 bases left between them. The CDR3 length is 15 residues. A multiplex PCR was run with 60 Vbeta primers and 13 Jbeta primers. Sequenced by immunoSEQ multiplex PCR; TCRdb stores in-frame clones only, minus some. The sample carries more than 80,000 clones, approximately 86% recorded once. The V gene is TRBV7-9, the J gene TRBJ2-7; D gene ambiguous. Specimen: PBMCs. The origin of this receptor is a man between 25 and 39 years old in good health and CMV-seropositive. CDR3 DNA: TGTGCCAGCAGCTTAGGTCTCAGTACCTCCTACGAGCAGTACTTC. It yields the protein CASSLGLSTSYEQYF.